The clone carrying this T cell receptor (beta chain) was seen more than once but under ten times. This CDR3 comprises 10 residues. Germline V gene data show CDR1 as DFQATT and CDR2 as SNEGSKA (reference sequence). V was trimmed by 4 bases and J by 5 bases, leaving 5 bases between them. The sample is drawn from a study of patients and donors after allogeneic stem cell transplantation. MiXCR, applied by TCRdb to the RT-PCR reads, yields one record per CDR3 protein. The table includes 800,000 to 1,000,000 distinct CDR3 sequences, roughly 18% detected once. The specimen was blood, either unsorted or a sorted T cell fraction (not recorded which). The rearrangement links TRBV20-1 to TRBJ2-5; D not resolved. This receptor was taken from a human donor who was either an allogeneic HSCT recipient or a stem cell or donor lymphocyte infusion donor (not recorded which). It is not recorded whose cells these are; they may come from a transplant donor. As DNA, the CDR3 is TGCAGTGCTACTCCGGAGACCCAGTACTTC. Encoded protein: CSATPETQYF.